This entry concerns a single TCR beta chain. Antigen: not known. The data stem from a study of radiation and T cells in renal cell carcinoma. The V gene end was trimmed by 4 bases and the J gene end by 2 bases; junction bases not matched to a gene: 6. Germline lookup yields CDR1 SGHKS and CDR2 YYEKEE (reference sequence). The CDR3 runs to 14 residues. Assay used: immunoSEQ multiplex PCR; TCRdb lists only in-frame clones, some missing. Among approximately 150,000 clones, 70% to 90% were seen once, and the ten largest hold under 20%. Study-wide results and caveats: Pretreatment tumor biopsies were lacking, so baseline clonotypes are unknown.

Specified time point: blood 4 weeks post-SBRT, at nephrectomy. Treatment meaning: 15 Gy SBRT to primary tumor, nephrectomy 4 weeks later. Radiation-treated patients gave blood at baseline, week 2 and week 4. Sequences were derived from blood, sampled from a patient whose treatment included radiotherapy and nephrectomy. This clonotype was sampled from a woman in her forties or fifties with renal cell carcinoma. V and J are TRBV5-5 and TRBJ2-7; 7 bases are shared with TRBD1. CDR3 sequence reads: CASSLQGITYEQYF. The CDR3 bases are TGTGCCAGCAGCCTACAGGGGATTACCTACGAGCAGTACTTC.